Listed here is a single TCR beta chain. Its specificity is unknown. TCRdb passed the 5' RACE reads through MiXCR, listing each CDR3 protein once. The sample gives about 220,000 distinct CDR3 sequences, about 10% of which show up once; approximately 20% is in the top ten. This CDR3 is 14 amino acids long. The V and J ends lost 2 bases and 4 bases, in that order; junction bases with no gene match: 8. Germline CDR1 is DFQATT and CDR2 is SNEGSKA (reference sequence). The data were obtained in a study of CD8 T cells in ankylosing spondylitis. Study-wide findings and caveats: Characteristic of ankylosing spondylitis blood, it appeared, was a TCR beta motif comprising about eight highly homologous variants. According to the report, clones linked to the disease were significantly enriched in matched synovial fluid samples taken from ankylosing spondylitis patients.

Material: blood, either unsorted or a sorted T cell fraction (not recorded which). This receptor was obtained from a male donor with ankylosing spondylitis or in good health (not recorded which). The chain links TRBV20-1 to TRBJ2-7, with 7 bases that match TRBD1. The CDR3 coding sequence is TGCAGTGCTAGATACGACAGGGCGGCTTACGAGCAGTACTTC. As protein: CSARYDRAAYEQYF.